This passage covers 8 T cell receptor beta chains from one sample sequenced in a study of shared clonotypes between healthy human individuals. Profiling relied on immunoSEQ multiplex PCR, and the TCRdb table lists in-frame clones only, not all of them. The table shows 740,000 or so clones, with around 73% occurring only once. Sequencing was done on a sample of memory CD4+ T cells sorted from blood. Subset described: CD45RA-negative fraction. The receptors here all came from a woman in her twenties or thirties in good health.

This chain joins TRBV2 and TRBJ1-5, with D possibly TRBD1 on 6 matching bases. The CDR3 contains 14 residues. Per germline, CDR1 SNHLY and CDR2 FYNNEI. Trimming left V 4 bases short and J 3 bases short, with 10 bases between. The CDR3 DNA reads as TGTGCCAGCAGTGCCCGGGGGCTCAATCAGCCCCAGCATTTT. Its translation is CASSARGLNQPQHF.

The CDR3 loop is CASSQGREQPQHF. In nucleotides, the CDR3 is TGTGCCAGCAGCCAAGGACGAGAGCAGCCCCAGCATTTT. The rearrangement links TRBV4-2 to TRBJ1-5; D is unresolved. The ends were cut back, 1 base at V and 7 bases at J, with 8 bases in the middle. The germline CDR1 and CDR2 sequences are LGHNA and YNFKEQ. CDR3 length equals 13 residues.

This clone was counted between two and nine times. The sample carries other DNA sequences with the same CDR3. The chain couples TRBV6-5 to TRBJ1-2; D gene ambiguous. Germline V CDR1 and CDR2: MNHEY, SVGAGI. The CDR3 has 14 residues. Trimming removed 3 bases at V and 2 bases at J, with 10 bases between. The CDR3 region has the DNA TGTGCCAGCAGTTATCGCGCGGGAAACTATGGCTACACCTTC. It is translated as CASSYRAGNYGYTF.

V gene TRBV7-3 combines with J gene TRBJ2-3, with D hard to call. The CDR3 extends over 14 amino acids. The germline gives CDR1 SGHTA, CDR2 FQGTGA. Trimming pared 3 bases from V and 2 bases from J, leaving 9 bases between. CDR3 sequence: CASSLTGITDTQYF. The DNA for the CDR3 is TGTGCCAGCAGCTTGACTGGGATCACAGATACGCAGTATTTT.

The chain couples TRBV11-2 to TRBJ1-4; weak D call: TRBD1 (5 bases). There are 15 residues in the CDR3. V lost 1 base and J 7 bases, leaving 13 bases between the germline ends. Germline CDR1 is SGHAT and CDR2 is FQNNGV. CDR3 bases: TGTGCCAGCAGCTTAGGAGTTGCTGGGGGTGAAAAACTGTTTTTT. It is translated as CASSLGVAGGEKLFF.

V is TRBV6-6 and J is TRBJ2-3, with TRBD2 as a possible D gene (5 bases). The CDR3 length is 12 residues. The germline V gene encodes CDR1 MNHNY and CDR2 SVGAGI (reference sequence). V was clipped by 7 bases and J by 2 bases, with 7 bases between them. The CDR3 sequence is CASTGYTDTQYF. CDR3 DNA sequence: TGTGCCAGCACGGGGTACACAGATACGCAGTATTTT.

This chain links TRBV5-1 with TRBJ2-1, with 9 bases fitting TRBD2. The CDR3 consists of 15 residues. V dropped 9 bases and J dropped 2; count of bases not matched to a gene: 9. Germline CDR1 reads SGHRS; CDR2 reads YFSETQ. CDR3 sequence reads: CATQLTSGPYNEQFF. The CDR3 nucleotides read TGCGCCACCCAATTGACTAGCGGTCCCTACAATGAGCAGTTCTTC.

The CDR3, as DNA: TGTGCCAGCAGAAGCGGGGAAGAAAAACTGTTTTTT. As protein: CASRSGEEKLFF. The V call is TRBV28, the J call TRBJ1-4; no clear D. Trimming pared 6 bases from V and 8 bases from J, leaving 10 bases between. This CDR3 is built from 12 residues. The germline gives CDR1 MDHEN, CDR2 SYDVKM.